A selection of T cell receptor beta chains follows, all from one sample in a study of T cells in narcolepsy. Profiling relied on immunoSEQ multiplex PCR, and the TCRdb table lists in-frame clones only, not all of them. The sample records some 30,000 clones, roughly 83% being singletons. Sequencing used CD45RA- memory CD4+ T cells from PBMCs. The source of these receptors is a human donor with narcolepsy. The CDR3 runs from the conserved cysteine through the conserved F or W. Each record gives: J gene, V gene, CDR3 protein.

j_call: TRBJ2-5; v_call: TRBV5-1; cdr3_aa: CASSLARDRGEKETQYF
j_call: TRBJ2-5; v_call: TRBV7-3; cdr3_aa: CASSSTSLETQYF
j_call: TRBJ2-7; v_call: TRBV6-5; cdr3_aa: CASKPGDSYEQYF
j_call: TRBJ1-3; v_call: TRBV10-3; cdr3_aa: CATSTGNSGNTIYF
j_call: TRBJ2-7; v_call: TRBV13; cdr3_aa: CASSLTGTSGREQYF
j_call: TRBJ1-2; v_call: TRBV6-1; cdr3_aa: CASSRTKNYGYTF
j_call: TRBJ2-2; v_call: TRBV18; cdr3_aa: CASSPGAGPSGELFF
j_call: TRBJ1-3; v_call: TRBV6-5; cdr3_aa: CASSYLRSGNTIYF
j_call: TRBJ2-5; v_call: TRBV9; cdr3_aa: CASSPQAGGPETQYF
j_call: TRBJ2-3; v_call: TRBV9; cdr3_aa: CASSPLAVSTDTQYF
j_call: TRBJ2-1; v_call: TRBV5-1; cdr3_aa: CASSLGSLAADYNEQFF
j_call: TRBJ2-7; v_call: TRBV9; cdr3_aa: CASSVGGGNYYEQYF
j_call: TRBJ1-5; v_call: TRBV10-3; cdr3_aa: CAISESGQNQPQHF
j_call: TRBJ2-7; v_call: TRBV20-1; cdr3_aa: CSARTFGEQYF
j_call: TRBJ2-5; v_call: TRBV4-3; cdr3_aa: CASSQDYRRETQYF
j_call: TRBJ2-7; v_call: TRBV7-8; cdr3_aa: CASSLSDTLQQYF
j_call: TRBJ2-7; v_call: TRBV15; cdr3_aa: CATSRDRAGQVYEQYF
j_call: TRBJ1-5; v_call: TRBV5-1; cdr3_aa: CASSLDSGLQPQHF
j_call: TRBJ2-2; v_call: TRBV5-4; cdr3_aa: CASSGRTSGNTGELFF
j_call: TRBJ1-2; v_call: TRBV6-1; cdr3_aa: CASQGLGYGYTF
j_call: TRBJ2-7; v_call: TRBV18; cdr3_aa: CASSQGAQTYEQYF
j_call: TRBJ2-2; v_call: TRBV10-3; cdr3_aa: CATLGQGADAGELFF